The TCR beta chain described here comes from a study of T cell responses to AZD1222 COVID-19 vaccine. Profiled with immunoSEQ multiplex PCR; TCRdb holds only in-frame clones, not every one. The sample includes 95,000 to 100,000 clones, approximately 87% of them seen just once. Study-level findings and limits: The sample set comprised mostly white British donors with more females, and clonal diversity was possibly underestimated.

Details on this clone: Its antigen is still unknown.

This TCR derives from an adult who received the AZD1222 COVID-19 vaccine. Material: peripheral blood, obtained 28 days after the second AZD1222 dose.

The CDR3 region is CASTSMGSGKLFF. The CDR3 DNA sequence: TGTGCCAGTACCTCCATGGGCTCCGGAAAACTGTTTTTT. The chain is built from TRBV19 and TRBJ1-4; D remains unclear. The V gene lost 7 bases and the J gene lost 10 bases, with 16 bases spanning the gap. The CDR3 contains 13 residues. Germline V lookup: CDR1 LNHDA, CDR2 SQIVND (reference sequence).